The rows below give T cell receptor beta chains drawn from one sample of a study of T-cell memory formation after mild COVID-19. TCRdb re-analysed the 5' RACE reads in MiXCR, keeping a single row per CDR3 protein. The sample has under 110,000 distinct CDR3 sequences, 12% seen once. The sequencing sample was made of PBMCs or a T cell subset sorted from them (not recorded which). These receptors all come from an adult woman who had mild COVID-19 (a few samples of this study predate the infection). Cell type and time point are not known. CDR3s include the opening cysteine and the closing phenylalanine or tryptophan.

>TRBV7-9
CASRSLDTEAFF
>TRBV20-1
CSARDPYGYTF
>TRBV4-2
CASSSSPATQETQYF
>TRBV7-2
CASSSSGNGETQYF
>TRBV10-3
CAISRGGTDTQYF
>TRBV7-9
CASSLVLLEGQGLYEQYF
>TRBV6-5
CASRGGYNEQFF
>TRBV15
CATSQPSGGTDTQYF
>TRBV7-9
CASSLAPGPLHGYTF
>TRBV7-9
CASKTSGSSYEQYF
>TRBV7-7
CASSSGPGSSYEQYF
>TRBV6-5
CASGLVGVQETQYF
>TRBV27
CASSSDRARGTQYF
>TRBV11-3
CASSQRQEGLDEQYF
>TRBV7-8
CASSQIFPGGSDGYTF
>TRBV19
CASSVGISGGNEQFF
>TRBV7-3
CASSLLGSRLHEQFF
>TRBV6-1
CASQSGDLGYNEQFF
>TRBV7-3
CASSLLQGTDTQYF
>TRBV12-3/TRBV12-4
CASSFGPGTDTQYF
>TRBV4-1
CASSPDMGQTDTQYF
>TRBV5-5
CASSLRQGNTEAFF
>TRBV2
CASSEPSGDEQFF
>TRBV27
CASSSHGRQLTEAFF
>TRBV13
CASSSRADNTGELFF
>TRBV12-3/TRBV12-4
CASSPFDRWQETQYF
>TRBV7-9
CASSYGNRPLEETQYF
>TRBV4-2
CASSQGGGVEGYTF
>TRBV29-1
CSVDEVQGAAGELFF
>TRBV2
CASSARGQGVMTGELFF
>TRBV3-1
CASSQVLVDEQYF
>TRBV12-3/TRBV12-4
CASRAWAAGTEAFF
>TRBV21-1
CAIQAGDTQYF
>TRBV7-9
CASSQAVVGGADTQYF
>TRBV7-6
CASSQQPPGTGYNSPLHF
>TRBV20-1
CSASPGQGFQETQYF
>TRBV4-1
CASSQDSLQNTEAFF